One TCR beta chain is described in this entry. As yet, its antigen is unknown. Assay used: immunoSEQ multiplex PCR; TCRdb lists only in-frame clones, some missing. The sample consists of 140,000 to 150,000 clones, just over 90% of them appearing once. The sample is drawn from a study of T cell responses to AZD1222 COVID-19 vaccine. The V end lost 6 bases, the J end lost 2 bases, and 6 bases lay between the germline ends. The germline V gene has CDR1 LGHDT and CDR2 YNNKEL (reference sequence). This CDR3 region has 12 residues. General study results and limits: The peak T cell response came first, and repertoires were sampled only after it. The donors showed a predominance of white British ancestry and of females, with possible underestimation of clonal diversity. Only six or seven AZD1222 recipients tested seropositive at baseline. Nearly half of unique spike-specific TCRs reportedly avoided B.1.351 and B.1.1.7 mutated regions.

This sequence originates from an adult in good health. The starting material was peripheral blood, obtained on day 0 of MenACWY control vaccination. The chain employs TRBV3-1 (or the pseudogene TRBV3-2) and TRBJ2-3; the D is unclear. This chain's CDR3 is CASSAPTDTQYF. The CDR3 bases are TGTGCCAGCAGTGCACCCACAGATACGCAGTATTTT.